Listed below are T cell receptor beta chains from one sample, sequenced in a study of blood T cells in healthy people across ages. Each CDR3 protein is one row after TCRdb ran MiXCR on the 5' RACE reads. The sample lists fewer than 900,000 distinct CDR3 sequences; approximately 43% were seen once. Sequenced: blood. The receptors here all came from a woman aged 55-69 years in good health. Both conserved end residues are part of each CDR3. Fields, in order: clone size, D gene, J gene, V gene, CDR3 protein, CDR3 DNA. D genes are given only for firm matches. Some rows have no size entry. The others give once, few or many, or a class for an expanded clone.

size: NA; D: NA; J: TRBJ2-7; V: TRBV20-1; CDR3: CSARIGLGEQYF; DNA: TGCAGTGCTAGGATAGGCCTCGGCGAGCAGTACTTC
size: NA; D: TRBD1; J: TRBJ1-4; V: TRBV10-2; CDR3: CASRPGQGAVNEKLFF; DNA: TGCGCCAGCAGGCCGGGACAGGGGGCTGTAAATGAAAAACTGTTTTTT
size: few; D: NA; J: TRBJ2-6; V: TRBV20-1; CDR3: CSARDSESSGANVLTF; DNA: TGCAGTGCTAGAGATTCCGAAAGCTCTGGGGCCAACGTCCTGACTTTC
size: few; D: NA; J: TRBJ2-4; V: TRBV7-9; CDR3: CASSHIMGPKNIQYF; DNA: TGTGCCAGCAGCCACATCATGGGGCCCAAAAACATTCAGTACTTC
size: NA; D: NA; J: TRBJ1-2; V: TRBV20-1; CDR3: CSARDLSGYSGYTF; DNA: TGCAGTGCTAGAGATCTTTCAGGGTACTCTGGCTACACCTTC
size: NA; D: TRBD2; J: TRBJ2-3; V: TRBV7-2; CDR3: CASSLGGRGGTDTQYF; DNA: TGTGCCAGCAGCTTAGGCGGGCGCGGGGGGACAGATACGCAGTATTTT
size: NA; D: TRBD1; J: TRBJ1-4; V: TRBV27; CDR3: CASTNRQGGEKLFF; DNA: TGTGCCAGCACGAATAGACAGGGAGGTGAAAAACTGTTTTTT
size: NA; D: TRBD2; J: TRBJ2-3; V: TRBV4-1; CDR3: CASSLGLAGVITDTQYF; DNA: TGCGCCAGCAGCCTTGGACTAGCGGGAGTCATCACAGATACGCAGTATTTT
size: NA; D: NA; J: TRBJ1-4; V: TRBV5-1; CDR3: CASSPGTSLVGEKLFF; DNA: TGCGCCAGCAGCCCAGGGACCTCACTGGTGGGTGAAAAACTGTTTTTT
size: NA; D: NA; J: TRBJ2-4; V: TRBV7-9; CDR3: CASSVTGGDIQYF; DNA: TGTGCCAGCAGCGTCACAGGGGGGGACATTCAGTACTTC
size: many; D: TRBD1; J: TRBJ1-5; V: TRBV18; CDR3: CASSPGQGNQPQHF; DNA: TGTGCCAGCTCACCGGGACAGGGCAATCAGCCCCAGCATTTT
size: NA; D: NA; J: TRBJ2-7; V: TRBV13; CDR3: CASSSPQNEQYF; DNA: TGTGCCAGCAGCTCGCCTCAGAATGAGCAGTACTTC
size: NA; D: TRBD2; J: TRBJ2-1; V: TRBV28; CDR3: CASSSLAGVDNEQFF; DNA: TGTGCCAGCAGTTCACTAGCGGGAGTTGACAATGAGCAGTTCTTC
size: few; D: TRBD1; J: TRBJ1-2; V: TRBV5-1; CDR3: CASSPAWTGAKGYYGYTF; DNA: TGCGCCAGCAGCCCGGCCTGGACAGGGGCGAAAGGTTACTATGGCTACACCTTC
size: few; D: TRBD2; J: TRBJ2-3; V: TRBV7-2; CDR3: CASSREAGGFTDTQYF; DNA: TGTGCCAGCAGCCGTGAGGCGGGGGGGTTCACAGATACGCAGTATTTT
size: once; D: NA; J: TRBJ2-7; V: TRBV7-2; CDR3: CASSLVAYQVGNEQYF; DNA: TGTGCCAGCAGCTTAGTAGCCTACCAAGTAGGCAACGAGCAGTACTTC
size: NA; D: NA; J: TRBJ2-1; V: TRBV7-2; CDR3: CASSAYLGGQFF; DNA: TGTGCCAGCAGCGCATACTTGGGCGGGCAGTTCTTC
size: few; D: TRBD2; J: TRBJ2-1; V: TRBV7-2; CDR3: CASSLGGLAYNEQFF; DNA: TGTGCCAGCAGCCTAGGGGGACTAGCTTACAATGAGCAGTTCTTC
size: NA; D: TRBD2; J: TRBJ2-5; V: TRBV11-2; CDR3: CASSLGTSGIQETQYF; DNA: TGTGCCAGCAGCTTAGGGACTAGCGGCATCCAAGAGACCCAGTACTTC
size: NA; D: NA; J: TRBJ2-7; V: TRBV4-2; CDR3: CASSQGATTYEQYF; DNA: TGTGCCAGCAGCCAAGGGGCGACCACCTACGAGCAGTACTTC
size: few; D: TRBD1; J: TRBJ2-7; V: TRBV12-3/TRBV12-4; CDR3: CASSIRQGAYEQYF; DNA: TGTGCCAGCAGTATCCGACAGGGAGCCTACGAGCAGTACTTC
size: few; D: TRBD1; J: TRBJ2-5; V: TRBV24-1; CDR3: CATSDTGTGETQYF; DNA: TGTGCCACCAGTGATACCGGGACAGGAGAGACCCAGTACTTC
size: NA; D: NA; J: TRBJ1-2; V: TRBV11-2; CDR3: CASSLTDWDYGYTF; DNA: TGTGCCAGCAGCTTGACGGACTGGGACTATGGCTACACCTTC
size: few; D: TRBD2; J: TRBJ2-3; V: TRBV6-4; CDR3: CASRALAGSTDTQYF; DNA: TGTGCCAGCAGAGCACTAGCGGGGAGCACAGATACGCAGTATTTT
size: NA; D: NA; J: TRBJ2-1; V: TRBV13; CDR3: CASSLAGALKETQFF; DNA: TGTGCCAGCAGCTTAGCAGGAGCGCTGAAAGAGACCCAGTTCTTC
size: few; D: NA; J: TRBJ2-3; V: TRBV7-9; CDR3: CASSPMGSSTDTQYF; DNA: TGTGCCAGCAGCCCCATGGGTTCTAGCACAGATACGCAGTATTTT
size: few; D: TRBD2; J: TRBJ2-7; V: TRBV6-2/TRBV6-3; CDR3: CASRRGLAAYEQYF; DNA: TGCGCCAGTAGACGCGGACTAGCGGCCTACGAGCAGTACTTC
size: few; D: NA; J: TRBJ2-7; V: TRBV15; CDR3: CATSKLEGYEQYF; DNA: TGTGCCACCAGCAAACTCGAGGGCTACGAGCAGTACTTC
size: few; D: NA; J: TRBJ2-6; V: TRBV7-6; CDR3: CASSPGQNSGANVLTF; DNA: TGTGCCAGCAGCCCCGGACAGAACTCTGGGGCCAACGTCCTGACTTTC
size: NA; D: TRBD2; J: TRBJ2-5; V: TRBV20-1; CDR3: CSARVRPGLAVNEQYF; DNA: TGCAGTGCTAGAGTACGACCGGGACTAGCGGTTAATGAGCAGTACTTC
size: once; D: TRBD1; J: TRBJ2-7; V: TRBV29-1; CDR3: CSVAGTELYEQYF; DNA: TGCAGCGTCGCCGGGACAGAATTGTACGAGCAGTACTTC
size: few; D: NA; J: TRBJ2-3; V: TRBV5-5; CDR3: CASSLAAGEWPDTQYF; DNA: TGTGCCAGCAGCTTGGCCGCAGGGGAATGGCCAGATACGCAGTATTTT
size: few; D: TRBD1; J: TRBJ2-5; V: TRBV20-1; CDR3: CSGTGTGDQETQYF; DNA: TGCAGTGGAACCGGGACAGGGGACCAAGAGACCCAGTACTTC
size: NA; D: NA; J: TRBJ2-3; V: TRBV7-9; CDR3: CASSLGNSLSTDTQYF; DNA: TGTGCCAGCAGCTTAGGTAACAGTTTGTCCACAGATACGCAGTATTTT
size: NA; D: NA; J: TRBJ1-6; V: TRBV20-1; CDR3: CSAREGRINSPLHF; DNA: TGCAGTGCTAGAGAGGGACGGATTAATTCACCCCTCCACTTT
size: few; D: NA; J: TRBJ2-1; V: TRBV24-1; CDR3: CATHGQGNNEQFF; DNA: TGTGCCACCCACGGGCAGGGGAACAATGAGCAGTTCTTC
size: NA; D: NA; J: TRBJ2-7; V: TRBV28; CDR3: CASSWGKSEQYF; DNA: TGTGCCAGCAGTTGGGGGAAGAGCGAGCAGTACTTC
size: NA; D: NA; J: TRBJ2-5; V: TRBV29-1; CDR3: CSVDTTIGTSGETQYF; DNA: TGCAGCGTTGACACGACGATAGGGACCTCGGGGGAGACCCAGTACTTC
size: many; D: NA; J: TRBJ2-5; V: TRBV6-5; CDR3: CASSSPAVGVETQYF; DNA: TGTGCCAGCAGCTCCCCAGCCGTGGGGGTGGAGACCCAGTACTTC
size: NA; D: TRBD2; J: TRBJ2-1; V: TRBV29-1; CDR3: CSGDNRLAGGPHNEQFF; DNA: TGCAGCGGGGATAACCGACTAGCGGGAGGTCCTCACAATGAGCAGTTCTTC
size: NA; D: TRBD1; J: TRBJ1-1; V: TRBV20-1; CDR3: CSASTGEVTEAFF; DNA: TGCAGTGCTTCGACAGGGGAAGTAACTGAAGCTTTCTTT
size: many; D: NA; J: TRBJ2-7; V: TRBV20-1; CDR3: CSARDGARTTSEQYF; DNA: TGCAGTGCTAGAGATGGGGCACGGACTACCAGCGAGCAGTACTTC
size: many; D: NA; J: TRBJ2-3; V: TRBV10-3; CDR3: CAISDGRGTDTQYF; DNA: TGTGCCATCAGTGATGGCAGGGGCACAGATACGCAGTATTTT
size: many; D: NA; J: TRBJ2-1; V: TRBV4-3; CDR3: CASSQDRQNEQFF; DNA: TGCGCCAGCAGCCAAGATCGACAGAATGAGCAGTTCTTC
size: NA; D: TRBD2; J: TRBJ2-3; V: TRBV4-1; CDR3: CASSQNLAGSTDTQYF; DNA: TGCGCCAGCAGCCAGAACTTAGCGGGGAGCACAGATACGCAGTATTTT
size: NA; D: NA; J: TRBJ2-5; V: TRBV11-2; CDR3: CASSSNRLLPTEQYF; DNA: TGTGCCAGCAGCTCCAATCGGCTACTCCCTACGGAGCAGTACTTC
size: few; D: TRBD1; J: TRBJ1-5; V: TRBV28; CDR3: CASNPRTGRQPQHF; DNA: TGTGCCAGCAACCCCAGGACAGGGCGCCAGCCCCAGCATTTT
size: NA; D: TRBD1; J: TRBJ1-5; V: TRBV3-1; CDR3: CASSPTTGPRQPQHF; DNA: TGTGCCAGCAGCCCTACGACAGGGCCTCGCCAGCCCCAGCATTTT
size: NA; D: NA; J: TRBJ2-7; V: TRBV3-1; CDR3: CASSHAGVVYEQYF; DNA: TGTGCCAGCAGCCATGCTGGAGTGGTGTACGAGCAGTACTTC
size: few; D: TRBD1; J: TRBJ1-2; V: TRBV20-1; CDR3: CSARDLQGVSGYTF; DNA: TGCAGTGCTAGAGATCTCCAGGGGGTCAGCGGCTACACCTTC
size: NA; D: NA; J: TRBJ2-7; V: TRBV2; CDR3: CASSVGGGQLYEQYF; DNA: TGTGCCAGCAGCGTGGGGGGGGGACAACTCTACGAGCAGTACTTC
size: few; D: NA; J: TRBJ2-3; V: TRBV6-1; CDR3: CASSEGGVADTQYF; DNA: TGTGCCAGCAGTGAAGGGGGGGTCGCAGATACGCAGTATTTT
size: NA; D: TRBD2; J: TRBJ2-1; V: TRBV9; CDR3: CASSPSSSGGNNEQFF; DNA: TGTGCCAGCAGCCCTAGTTCCAGCGGGGGAAACAATGAGCAGTTCTTC
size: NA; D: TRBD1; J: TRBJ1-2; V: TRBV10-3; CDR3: CAISTGQGGKSQWGGYGYTF; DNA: TGTGCCATCAGTACAGGACAGGGGGGAAAAAGCCAATGGGGAGGCTATGGCTACACCTTC
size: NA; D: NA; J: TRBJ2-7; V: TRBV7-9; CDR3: CASSTDSSLSYEQYF; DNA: TGTGCCAGCAGCACGGACAGCAGCCTCTCCTACGAGCAGTACTTC
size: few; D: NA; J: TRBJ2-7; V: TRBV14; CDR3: CASSLGREGTYEQYF; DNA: TGTGCCAGCAGCCTGGGCAGGGAAGGAACATACGAGCAGTACTTC
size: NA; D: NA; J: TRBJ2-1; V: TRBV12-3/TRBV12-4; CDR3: CASSFRGTYNEQFF; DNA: TGTGCCAGCAGTTTTAGGGGTACCTACAATGAGCAGTTCTTC
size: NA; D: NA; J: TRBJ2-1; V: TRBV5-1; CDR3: CASSPNHPEDEQFF; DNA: TGCGCCAGCAGCCCGAATCATCCCGAGGATGAGCAGTTCTTC
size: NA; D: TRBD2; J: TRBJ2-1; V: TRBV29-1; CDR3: CSVEPLAGDISYNEQFF; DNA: TGCAGCGTTGAACCACTAGCGGGGGACATCTCCTACAATGAGCAGTTCTTC